The rows below give T cell receptor beta chains drawn from one sample of a study of T cell changes during pregnancy in multiple sclerosis. Clones were sequenced by immunoSEQ multiplex PCR, and TCRdb holds only the in-frame ones, with some missing. The table lists several thousand clones, about nine tenths of them singletons. Sequences were derived from CD8+ T cells from peripheral blood mononuclear cells, sampled in the first trimester of pregnancy. These receptors were obtained from a female donor in good health, enrolled as a control in a pregnancy study. CDR3s include the opening cysteine and the closing phenylalanine or tryptophan. The order of the fields is CDR3 DNA, CDR3 protein, J gene, clone size, V gene, D gene. The D gene is left open where the match is weak. The listing skips clone size in some rows; elsewhere it reads once, few, many or a size class.

TGTGCCAGCAGTTCACTCGGAGGGCCAGGCGAGCAGTTCTTC | CASSSLGGPGEQFF | TRBJ2-1 | . | TRBV28 | .
TGTGCCAGCAGATACGGACAGGGGGTTTATGGCTACACCTTC | CASRYGQGVYGYTF | TRBJ1-2 | once | TRBV28 | TRBD1
TGTGCCAGCAGCCCTCGACAGTACAATGAGCAGTTCTTC | CASSPRQYNEQFF | TRBJ2-1 | . | TRBV7-8 | .
TGTGCCAGCAGTGACGGCGAGGGTGTAGATGGCTACACCTTC | CASSDGEGVDGYTF | TRBJ1-2 | . | TRBV6-4 | .
TGTGCCAGAAGCTTTATACGGCCCCGGGGCACCGGGGAGCTGTTTTTT | CARSFIRPRGTGELFF | TRBJ2-2 | . | TRBV5-3 | .
TGTGCCAGCAGCTCGGAGGTGGGACAGCCCCAGCATTTT | CASSSEVGQPQHF | TRBJ1-5 | . | TRBV9 | .
TGTGCCAGCAGCCCGGGGACAGGGGGAAAAACCGGGGAGCTGTTTTTT | CASSPGTGGKTGELFF | TRBJ2-2 | . | TRBV11-2 | TRBD1
TGTGCCAGCAGCGTGACTAGCGGGTCGCTACCGTTCTTC | CASSVTSGSLPFF | TRBJ2-1 | . | TRBV9 | TRBD2
TGTGCCATAGACAGGGAAGGAGTCGATACGCAGTATTTT | CAIDREGVDTQYF | TRBJ2-3 | . | TRBV6-1 | TRBD1
TGTGCCAGCAGTTTCAACGGGGGTAGAGATACGCAGTATTTT | CASSFNGGRDTQYF | TRBJ2-3 | . | TRBV27 | .
TGTGCCAGCAGCTTAGTGGGGGGAGCCGGAGAGACCCAGTACTTC | CASSLVGGAGETQYF | TRBJ2-5 | . | TRBV7-2 | .
TGCGCCAGCAGCCAAGTCGGCCAGGGCTTGTTGAACACTGAAGCTTTCTTT | CASSQVGQGLLNTEAFF | TRBJ1-1 | . | TRBV4-1 | .
TGTGCCAGCAGCTTTTCCGGTGCCACCGGGGAGCTGTTTTTT | CASSFSGATGELFF | TRBJ2-2 | . | TRBV7-9 | .
TGTGCCAGCAGTTTTTCCTATGAGCAGTTCTTC | CASSFSYEQFF | TRBJ2-1 | . | TRBV28 | .
TGTGCCAGCAGTAAGCGGGAGGGCCCCACCGGGGAGCTGTTTTTT | CASSKREGPTGELFF | TRBJ2-2 | . | TRBV6-4 | TRBD2
TGTGCCAGCAGCTTGGGACGGGGGGAGCAGTTCTTC | CASSLGRGEQFF | TRBJ2-1 | . | TRBV5-6 | .
TGTGCCAGCTCGTCAAGCGGGACCCTTGCAGATACGCAGTATTTT | CASSSSGTLADTQYF | TRBJ2-3 | . | TRBV28 | TRBD2
TGCGCCAGCAGCTTGGTGGACATGAACACTGAAGCTTTCTTT | CASSLVDMNTEAFF | TRBJ1-1 | once | TRBV5-1 | .
TGTGCCAGCAGCTTATCTCCGGGATCGGCATACAATGAGCAGTTCTTC | CASSLSPGSAYNEQFF | TRBJ2-1 | . | TRBV7-2 | .
TGTGCCAGCAGCCAACGGGTTGAAGCTTTCTTT | CASSQRVEAFF | TRBJ1-1 | . | TRBV7-8 | .
TGTGCCAGTAGCCCATGGAACACTGAAGCTTTCTTT | CASSPWNTEAFF | TRBJ1-1 | . | TRBV19 | .
TGTGCCAGCTCACCTACCCCGGGAGAGGCTAACTATGGCTACACCTTC | CASSPTPGEANYGYTF | TRBJ1-2 | . | TRBV18 | .
TGTGCCAGCAGCTTGGGGGCAGGGATGGAGCAGTACTTC | CASSLGAGMEQYF | TRBJ2-7 | once | TRBV11-2 | .
TGCGCCAGCAGCGCCGGGACTAGCGGACAAGCTATAGACTACGAGCAGTACTTC | CASSAGTSGQAIDYEQYF | TRBJ2-7 | . | TRBV5-1 | TRBD2
TGTGCCAGCAGTTTGACTAGCGGGGAGGGAGGTGAGCAGTTCTTC | CASSLTSGEGGEQFF | TRBJ2-1 | . | TRBV6-1 | TRBD2
TGCGCCAGCAGCTTGGACAGGGGACCAACCTACGAGCAGTACTTC | CASSLDRGPTYEQYF | TRBJ2-7 | . | TRBV5-1 | TRBD1
TGTGCCAGCAGTGCCCCAGGGGGTGTTTTCTCTCCTGAGCAGTTCTTC | CASSAPGGVFSPEQFF | TRBJ2-1 | . | TRBV9 | TRBD1
TGTGCCAGCAGCGCCGACACGGCCTACGAGCAGTACTTC | CASSADTAYEQYF | TRBJ2-7 | . | TRBV7-9 | .
TGTGCCAGCAGTCCCAACCCAGGGGGCCTATCCTACGAGCAGTACTTC | CASSPNPGGLSYEQYF | TRBJ2-7 | . | TRBV27 | TRBD1
TGTGCCAGCAGGGCCGGGACTAGCGGGATTGGCGAGCAGTACTTC | CASRAGTSGIGEQYF | TRBJ2-7 | . | TRBV6-1 | TRBD2
TGTGCCAGCAGTCAACTAGCGGGGCTGCCAGATACGCAGTATTTT | CASSQLAGLPDTQYF | TRBJ2-3 | . | TRBV27 | TRBD2
TGTGCCAGTAGATGGGACAGTAGCTCAAACACTGAAGCTTTCTTT | CASRWDSSSNTEAFF | TRBJ1-1 | . | TRBV19 | TRBD1
TGTGCCAGCAGCCTGGGACAGGGAGGGGTAGCATCATACGAGCAGTACTTC | CASSLGQGGVASYEQYF | TRBJ2-7 | few | TRBV11-2 | TRBD1
TGTGCCAGCAGCCTCGGGGAGGGGGATCCCTTGTACGAGCAGTACTTC | CASSLGEGDPLYEQYF | TRBJ2-7 | . | TRBV5-5 | .
TGTGCCAGCAGCCATGGGGAGACAGGGTTGACCCAGCCCCAGCATTTT | CASSHGETGLTQPQHF | TRBJ1-5 | . | TRBV28 | TRBD1
TGTGCCAGCAGCGTAGGCGGGGGGGCCCGTGAGACCCAGTACTTC | CASSVGGGARETQYF | TRBJ2-5 | . | TRBV9 | TRBD2
TGTGCCAGCAGTGAGGACCAGGGGGCGAACACTGAAGCTTTCTTT | CASSEDQGANTEAFF | TRBJ1-1 | . | TRBV2 | TRBD1
TGCAGCGTTGGGCTAGCGGAATACAATGAGCAGTTCTTC | CSVGLAEYNEQFF | TRBJ2-1 | few | TRBV29-1 | TRBD2
TGTGCCAGTAGTATTGGACAGACTGAAGCTTTCTTT | CASSIGQTEAFF | TRBJ1-1 | . | TRBV19 | .
TGCGCCAGCAGCCAAGGGACAGGGAGTGAAAAACTGTTTTTT | CASSQGTGSEKLFF | TRBJ1-4 | few | TRBV4-1 | TRBD1
TGTGCCAGCAGTTTCTCGACAGGGGGCACGGGTGAGCAGTTCTTC | CASSFSTGGTGEQFF | TRBJ2-1 | . | TRBV27 | TRBD1
TGTGCCAGCAGCCGCACAGGGGCTGGCGGTGGCTACACCTTC | CASSRTGAGGGYTF | TRBJ1-2 | . | TRBV7-9 | TRBD1
TGTGCCAGCAGCTTGGGGACAGGGCCCGACACTGAAGCTTTCTTT | CASSLGTGPDTEAFF | TRBJ1-1 | . | TRBV7-9 | TRBD1
TGCGCCAGCAGCCTAAACCAGGGGTGGAACACTGAAGCTTTCTTT | CASSLNQGWNTEAFF | TRBJ1-1 | . | TRBV10-1 | .
TGTGCCAGCCTCAATGAGCAGTTCTTC | CASLNEQFF | TRBJ2-1 | . | TRBV2 | .
TGCGCCAGCAGCACTAGCGGGAGCTCCTACAATGAGCAGTTCTTC | CASSTSGSSYNEQFF | TRBJ2-1 | . | TRBV5-1 | TRBD2
TGTGCGATCGGAGGGGCTAGCGGACTCAATGAGCAGTTCTTC | CAIGGASGLNEQFF | TRBJ2-1 | . | TRBV19 | TRBD2
TGCAGCGTTGGGCGGGGGGTCGACACCGGGGAGCTGTTTTTT | CSVGRGVDTGELFF | TRBJ2-2 | . | TRBV29-1 | TRBD2
TGTGCCAGCAGCCCGGGACTAGCGGGAGCCTACGAGCAGTACTTC | CASSPGLAGAYEQYF | TRBJ2-7 | . | TRBV4-2 | TRBD2
TGTGCCAGCAGTTTAGCCCGACAGGAAAACGGCTCACCCCTCCACTTT | CASSLARQENGSPLHF | TRBJ1-6 | . | TRBV28 | .
TGTGCCAGCAGTTCTTTGGCGGAGGCGGCCCCCAGAACTGAGACCCAGTACTTC | CASSSLAEAAPRTETQYF | TRBJ2-5 | . | TRBV28 | .
TGTGCCGGACACAGGGGAGACACCGGGGAGCTGTTTTTT | CAGHRGDTGELFF | TRBJ2-2 | . | TRBV6-6 | TRBD1
TGTGCCAGCAGCCTACCCTTAGGGGGTACTGAGCAGTTCTTC | CASSLPLGGTEQFF | TRBJ2-1 | once | TRBV5-6 | .
TGTGCCAGCAGCGTAGGAGGCACCGGGGAGCTGTTTTTT | CASSVGGTGELFF | TRBJ2-2 | once | TRBV9 | .